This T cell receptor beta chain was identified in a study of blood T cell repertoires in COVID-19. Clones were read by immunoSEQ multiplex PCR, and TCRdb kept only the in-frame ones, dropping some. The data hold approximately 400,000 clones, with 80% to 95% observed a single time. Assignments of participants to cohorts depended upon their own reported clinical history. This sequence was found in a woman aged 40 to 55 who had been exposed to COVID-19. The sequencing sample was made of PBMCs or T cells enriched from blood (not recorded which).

CDR3 DNA sequence: TGTGCCACCAGCAGAGATCTTCTCGTGAACACCGGGGAGCTGTTTTTT. Translating gives CATSRDLLVNTGELFF. V is TRBV15 and J is TRBJ2-2, with D unclear. Germline CDR1 LNHNV, CDR2 YYDKDF (reference sequence). Trimming cost V 0 bases and J 1 base, with 9 bases left between them. The CDR3 spans 16 residues.